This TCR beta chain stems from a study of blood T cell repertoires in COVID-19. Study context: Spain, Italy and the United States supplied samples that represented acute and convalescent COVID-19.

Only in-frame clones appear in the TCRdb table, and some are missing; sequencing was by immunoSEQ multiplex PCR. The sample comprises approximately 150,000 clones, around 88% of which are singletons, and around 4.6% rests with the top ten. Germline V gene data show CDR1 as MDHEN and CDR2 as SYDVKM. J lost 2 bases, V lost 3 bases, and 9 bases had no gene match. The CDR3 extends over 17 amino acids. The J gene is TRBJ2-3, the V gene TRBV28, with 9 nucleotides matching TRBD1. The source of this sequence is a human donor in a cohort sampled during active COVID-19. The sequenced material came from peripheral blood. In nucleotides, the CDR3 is TGTGCCAGCAGTTTGCCCCGGGACAGGGATGTCACAGATACGCAGTATTTT. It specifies CASSLPRDRDVTDTQYF.